Below are 24 T cell receptor beta chains sequenced from a single sample in a study of siplizumab effects on memory and regulatory T cells. The mixed lymphocyte reaction cells were grown together in coculture at 37°C for around 6 days. For these receptors, no antigen is known. The table came from immunoSEQ multiplex PCR; TCRdb's copy has only in-frame clones and leaves some out. The data hold about 9,600 clones, with about half observed a single time. What was sequenced was CFSE-low (dividing) CD4+ T cells sorted from an allogeneic mixed lymphocyte reaction. These TCRs come from a human donor in good health; the cells came from an allogeneic mixed lymphocyte reaction.

The V and J genes are TRBV7-3 and TRBJ2-7; 8 bases match TRBD2. The germline V gene encodes CDR1 SGHTA and CDR2 FQGTGA. V shed 2 bases, J shed 1 base, and the junction held 4 bases outside the gene matches. This CDR3 is 15 amino acids long. The CDR3, as DNA: TGTGCCAGCAGCTTAGCCAGCGGGAGATCCTACGAGCAGTACTTC. The encoded protein is CASSLASGRSYEQYF.

The table lists this clone with a few counts. The chain carries TRBV27 and TRBJ2-7; TRBD2 agrees at 10 bases. J lost 5 bases, V lost 3 bases, and 7 bases had no gene match. CDR3 length equals 15 residues. Germline V CDR1 and CDR2: MNHEY, SMNVEV (reference sequence). The DNA of the CDR3 is TGTGCCAGCAGTTTCTCCGGGACTAGCGATAACGAGCAGTACTTC. It specifies CASSFSGTSDNEQYF.

The chain has TRBV6-6 and TRBJ2-4; 7 nucleotides align to TRBD1. CDR1 and CDR2 (germline): MNHNY, SVGAGI (reference sequence). This CDR3 has 13 amino acids. V dropped 6 bases and J dropped 9; count of bases not matched to a gene: 8. CDR3 sequence reads: CASSVDRAVIQYF. DNA for the CDR3: TGTGCCAGCAGCGTAGACAGGGCGGTCATTCAGTACTTC.

V and J are TRBV5-6 and TRBJ2-7; 8 bases map to TRBD2. Unmatched junction bases numbered 8, after V lost 3 bases and J lost 9 bases. CDR1 and CDR2 (germline): SGHDT, YYEEEE. The CDR3 runs 13 residues. CDR3 loop: CASSSIGGLVQYF. CDR3 in DNA: TGTGCCAGCAGCTCCATTGGGGGACTAGTGCAGTACTTC.

DNA for the CDR3: TGTGCCACCACAGGGGCCTCCTACAATGAGCAGTTCTTC. Protein: CATTGASYNEQFF. The chain has TRBV19 and TRBJ2-1; 7 nucleotides align to TRBD1. From germline, CDR1 is LNHDA and CDR2 SQIVND (reference sequence). The CDR3 is 13 residues long. The V segment lost 10 bases and the J segment 0 bases; nucleotides outside the gene matches: 3. The complete variable domain, with remaining parts taken from reference TRBV19 and TRBJ2-1, reads DGGITQSPKYLFRKEGQNVTLSCEQNLNHDAMYWYRQDPGQGLRLIYYSQIVNDFQKGDIAEGYSVSREKKESFPLTVTSAQKNPTAFYLCATTGASYNEQFFGPGTRLTVL.

This clone has only a few counts. The genes are TRBV4-2 and TRBJ2-7; 9 bases fit TRBD1. CDR3 length: 15 amino acids. The J segment lost 3 bases and the V segment lost 2 bases, leaving 5 bases of the junction unmatched. CDR1 is LGHNA, CDR2 YNFKEQ, per germline. The CDR3 region has the DNA TGTGCCAGCAGCCAACGCGGGACAGGGAACTACGAGCAGTACTTC. It translates to CASSQRGTGNYEQYF.

The rearrangement joins TRBV5-1 to TRBJ2-1; D may match TRBD1 or TRBD2 (6 bases each). This CDR3 contains 17 residues. Germline loops: CDR1 SGHRS, CDR2 YFSETQ. V gave up 4 bases and J gave up 4 bases, with 21 bases separating them. The CDR3 reads CASSKLRGQSLYNEQFF. DNA of the CDR3: TGCGCCAGCAGCAAGCTCCGGGGGCAAAGTCTGTACAATGAGCAGTTCTTC.

In DNA, the CDR3 is TGCGCCAGCAGCTCTACCGGGACTAGCAGGTACAATGAGCAGTTCTTC. This gives the protein CASSSTGTSRYNEQFF. The chain employs TRBV4-1 and TRBJ2-1, with TRBD2 matching over 9 bases. The CDR3 spans 16 residues. Losses at the gene ends were 5 bases for V and 4 bases for J; bases not matched to a gene: 9. The germline V gene encodes CDR1 MGHRA and CDR2 YSYEKL.

The chain joins TRBV18 to TRBJ1-3; D remains ambiguous. V gave up 6 bases and J gave up 1 base, with 13 bases separating them. Germline V lookup: CDR1 KGHSH, CDR2 LQKENI. The CDR3 contains 15 residues. The CDR3 nucleotides read TGTGCCAGCTCTGCCAACTCAGGATCTGGAAACACCATATATTTT. It is translated as CASSANSGSGNTIYF.

The chain links TRBV7-2 to TRBJ2-1, with 11 bases that match TRBD1. With V trimmed by 1 base and J by 3 bases, 5 bases remained unmatched. The length of the CDR3 is 17 residues. Germline CDR1 and CDR2: SGHTA and FQGNSA. CDR3 sequence (DNA): TGTGCCAGCAGCTTAGGATCGGGGACAGGGGGCTACAATGAGCAGTTCTTC. Translation: CASSLGSGTGGYNEQFF.

The chain recombines TRBV30 with TRBJ2-5; 7 bases align to TRBD1. Germline V lookup: CDR1 GTSNPN, CDR2 SVGIG (reference sequence). V lost 2 bases to trimming and J lost 1 base; unmatched junction nucleotides: 4. CDR3 length equals 14 residues. CDR3 in DNA: TGTGCCTGGAGTCAGGACAGGCTCCAAGAGACCCAGTACTTC. This codes for CAWSQDRLQETQYF.

The rearrangement joins TRBV28 to TRBJ2-1, with TRBD1 matching over 8 bases. V lost 8 bases to trimming and J lost 6 bases; unmatched junction nucleotides: 12. The CDR3 loop spans 15 amino acids. Germline V CDR1 and CDR2: MDHEN, SYDVKM. CDR3 sequence: CASGRLDRDFNEQFF. The DNA of the CDR3 is TGTGCCAGCGGACGCTTGGACAGGGATTTCAATGAGCAGTTCTTC.

This clone turned up a few times. This chain links TRBV7-6 with TRBJ2-1, with D possibly matching TRBD2 (5 bases). CDR3 length equals 12 residues. V was cut by 5 bases and J by 9 bases, with 11 bases left in between. Germline V gene sequence: CDR1 SGHVS, CDR2 FNYEAQ. The CDR3 coding sequence is TGTGCCAGCAGCCTAGGGAGAGGTGAGCAGTTCTTC. Its translation: CASSLGRGEQFF.

V gene TRBV6-5 combines with J gene TRBJ2-7; 11 nucleotides line up with TRBD1. From germline, CDR1 is MNHEY and CDR2 SVGAGI. J was trimmed by 8 bases and V by 5 bases; bases with no gene match: 5. The CDR3 has 13 amino acids. The CDR3 protein is CASSRDRGLKQYF. CDR3 DNA: TGTGCCAGCAGTCGGGACAGGGGGTTGAAGCAGTACTTC.

CDR3 amino acids: CASSQQWGLEPQHF. The CDR3 DNA reads as TGTGCCAGCAGCCAACAATGGGGGCTGGAGCCCCAGCATTTT. V is TRBV7-9 and J is TRBJ1-5, with D possibly being TRBD1 (6 bases). Germline V CDR1 and CDR2: SEHNR, FQNEAQ (reference sequence). Trimming left V 5 bases short and J 8 bases short, with 16 bases between. The CDR3 is made up of 14 amino acids.

The chain carries TRBV5-1 and TRBJ2-1; no firm D call. Germline V gene lookup returns CDR1 SGHRS and CDR2 YFSETQ. The CDR3 is made up of 14 amino acids. The V end was cut by 0 bases, the J end by 7 bases, with 11 bases between. The DNA for the CDR3 is TGCGCCAGCAGCTTGGTTGCAGGTAGTAATGAGCAGTTCTTC. Encoded protein: CASSLVAGSNEQFF.

J is TRBJ1-2 and V is TRBV6-6; D is undetermined. The V and J ends lost 0 bases and 5 bases respectively, with 10 bases between them. The CDR3 spans 14 residues. Germline V lookup: CDR1 MNHNY, CDR2 SVGAGI (reference sequence). This CDR3 is CASSYSSRNYGYTF. The CDR3 region has the DNA TGTGCCAGCAGTTACTCCTCCAGGAATTATGGCTACACCTTC.

This chain uses TRBV25-1 with TRBJ2-1; 9 bases line up with TRBD1. Unmatched junction bases numbered 12, after V lost 6 bases and J lost 0 bases. Germline assignment: CDR1 MGHDK and CDR2 SYGVNS. The CDR3 has 18 amino acids. CDR3 nucleotide sequence: TGTGCCAGCAGCAACCATCCGGGACAGGGCAACTCCTACAATGAGCAGTTCTTC. Protein product: CASSNHPGQGNSYNEQFF.

The gene calls are TRBV28 and TRBJ1-2; D unresolved. Trimming pared 6 bases from V and 4 bases from J, leaving 12 bases between. The CDR3 is made up of 13 amino acids. Germline V gives CDR1 MDHEN, CDR2 SYDVKM. The CDR3, as DNA: TGTGCCAGCAGAAATGGACTAGGCTATGGCTACACCTTC. This codes for CASRNGLGYGYTF.

V gene TRBV6-5 combines with J gene TRBJ2-1; 10 bases line up with TRBD1. This CDR3 has 15 amino acids. V lost 0 bases, J lost 7 bases, and 3 bases stayed unmatched. The germline gives CDR1 MNHEY, CDR2 SVGAGI. This CDR3 is CASSYSRDRGNEQFF. For the CDR3, the DNA is TGTGCCAGCAGTTACTCGAGGGACAGGGGAAATGAGCAGTTCTTC.

The chain carries TRBV27 and TRBJ2-5; D gene unclear. This CDR3 is 12 amino acids long. The V gene's germline CDR1 is MNHEY and CDR2 SMNVEV (reference sequence). Between the trimmed V and J ends, which lost 2 bases and 0 bases, there was a span of 1 base. In nucleotides, the CDR3 is TGTGCCAGCAGTTTACACCAAGAGACCCAGTACTTC. It is translated as CASSLHQETQYF.

This clone came up once. The rearrangement joins TRBV28 to TRBJ1-5, with D possibly being TRBD1 (5 bases). The CDR3 covers 15 residues. V gave up 3 bases and J gave up 7 bases, with 16 bases separating them. The V gene's germline CDR1 is MDHEN and CDR2 SYDVKM. CDR3 in DNA: TGTGCCAGCAGTTTGGGGACCACGATATGGCAGCCCCAGCATTTT. Protein product: CASSLGTTIWQPQHF. Using reference TRBV28 and TRBJ1-5 for the parts outside the CDR3, the full variable domain is DVKVTQSSRYLVKRTGEKVFLECVQDMDHENMFWYRQDPGLGLRLIYFSYDVKMKEKGDIPEGYSVSREKKERFSLILESASTNQTSMYLCASSLGTTIWQPQHFGDGTRLSIL.

This clone appeared a few times. V and J are TRBV18 and TRBJ2-7; weak D call: TRBD2 (7 bases). Trimming removed 1 base at V and 3 bases at J, with 19 bases between. CDR1 KGHSH and CDR2 LQKENI come from the germline V gene. The CDR3 covers 17 residues. CDR3 coding DNA: TGTGCCAGCTCACCACGTCAAGGGGGGGCCAGCATCTACGAGCAGTACTTC. Amino acid sequence: CASSPRQGGASIYEQYF.

Worth noting for this clone: The junction departs from germline at one end; a sequencing error may be responsible. The rearrangement uses TRBV6-1 and TRBJ2-7, with D uncertain. Germline CDR1 reads MNHNS; CDR2 reads SASEGT. The CDR3 is 16 amino acids. The CDR3 loop is CASSKARKLGNYEQYF. CDR3 sequence (DNA): TGTGCCAGCAGTAAAGCCCGGAAGTTGGGAAATTACGAGCAGTACTTC.